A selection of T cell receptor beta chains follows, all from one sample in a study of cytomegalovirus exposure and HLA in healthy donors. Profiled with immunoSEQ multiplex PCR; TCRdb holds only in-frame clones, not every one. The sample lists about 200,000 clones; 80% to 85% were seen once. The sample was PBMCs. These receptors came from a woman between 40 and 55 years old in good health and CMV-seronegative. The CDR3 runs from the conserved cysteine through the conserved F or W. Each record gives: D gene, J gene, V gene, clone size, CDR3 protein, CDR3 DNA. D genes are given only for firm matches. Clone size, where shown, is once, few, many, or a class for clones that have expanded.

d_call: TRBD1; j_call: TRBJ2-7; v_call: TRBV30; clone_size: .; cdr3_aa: CAWSTGTGDREQYF; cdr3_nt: TGTGCCTGGAGCACCGGGACAGGGGACCGCGAGCAGTACTTC
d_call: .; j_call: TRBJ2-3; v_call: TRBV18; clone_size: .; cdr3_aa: CASSPRSDTQYF; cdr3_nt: TGTGCCAGCTCACCCCGGTCAGATACGCAGTATTTT
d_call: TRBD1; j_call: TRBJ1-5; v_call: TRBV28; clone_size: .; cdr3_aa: CASSYGTGGQPQHF; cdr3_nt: TGTGCCAGCAGTTACGGGACAGGGGGGCAGCCCCAGCATTTT
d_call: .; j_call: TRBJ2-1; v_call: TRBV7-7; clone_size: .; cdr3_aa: CASSLGADNEQFF; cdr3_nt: TGTGCCAGCAGCTTAGGCGCCGACAATGAGCAGTTCTTC
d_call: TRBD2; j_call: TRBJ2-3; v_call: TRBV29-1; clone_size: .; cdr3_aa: CSWGLAGGPTDTQYF; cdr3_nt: TGCAGCTGGGGACTAGCGGGAGGGCCTACAGATACGCAGTATTTT
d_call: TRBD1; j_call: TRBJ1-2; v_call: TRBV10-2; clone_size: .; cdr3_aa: CASSGTGGGYGYTF; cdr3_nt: TGCGCCAGCAGCGGGACAGGGGGCGGCTATGGCTACACCTTC
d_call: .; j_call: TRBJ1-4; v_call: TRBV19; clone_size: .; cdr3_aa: CASSIDRGEKLFF; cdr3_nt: TGTGCCAGTAGTATAGATAGAGGTGAAAAACTGTTTTTT
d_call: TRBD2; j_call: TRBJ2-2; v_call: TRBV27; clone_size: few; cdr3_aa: CASSFGLAYTGELFF; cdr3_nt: TGTGCCAGCAGTTTCGGACTAGCGTACACCGGGGAGCTGTTTTTT
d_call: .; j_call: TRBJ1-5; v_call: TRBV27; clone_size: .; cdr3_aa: CASSLLGSGQPQHF; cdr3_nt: TGTGCCAGCAGTTTATTAGGGAGCGGGCAGCCCCAGCATTTT
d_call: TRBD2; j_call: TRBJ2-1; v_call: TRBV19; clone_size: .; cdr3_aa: CASSMGGRAHNEQFF; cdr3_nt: TGTGCCAGTAGTATGGGCGGGAGGGCCCACAATGAGCAGTTCTTC
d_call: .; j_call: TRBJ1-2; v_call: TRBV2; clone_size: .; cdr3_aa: CASRARVRSNYGYTF; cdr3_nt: TGTGCCAGCCGGGCCAGGGTCAGGTCCAACTATGGCTACACCTTC
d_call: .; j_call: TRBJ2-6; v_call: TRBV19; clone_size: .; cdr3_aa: CASSSSSGANVLTF; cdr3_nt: TGTGCCAGTAGTAGTAGCTCTGGGGCCAACGTCCTGACTTTC
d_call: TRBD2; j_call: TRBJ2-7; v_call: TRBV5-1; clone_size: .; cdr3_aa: CASSWGLAGGYEQYF; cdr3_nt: TGCGCCAGCAGCTGGGGACTAGCGGGAGGCTACGAGCAGTACTTC
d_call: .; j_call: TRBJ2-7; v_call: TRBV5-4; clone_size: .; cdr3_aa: CASSLDLTYEQYF; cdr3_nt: TGTGCCAGCAGCCTGGACTTGACCTACGAGCAGTACTTC
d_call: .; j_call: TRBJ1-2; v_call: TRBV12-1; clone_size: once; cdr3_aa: CASSLVRTRSLYYGYTF; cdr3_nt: TGTGCCAGCAGCCTGGTTAGAACACGGAGCCTATACTATGGCTACACCTTC
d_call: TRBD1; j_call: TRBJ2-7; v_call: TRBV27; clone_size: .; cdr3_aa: CASSLMDRVYEQYF; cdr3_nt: TGTGCCAGCAGTTTAATGGACAGGGTTTACGAGCAGTACTTC
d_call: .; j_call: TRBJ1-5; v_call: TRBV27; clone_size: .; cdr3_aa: CASSLRTAWPQHF; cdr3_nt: TGTGCCAGCAGTTTGCGTACCGCCTGGCCCCAGCATTTT
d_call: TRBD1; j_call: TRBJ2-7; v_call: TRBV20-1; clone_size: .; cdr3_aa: CSGDRGNEQYF; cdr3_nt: TGCAGTGGGGACAGGGGCAACGAGCAGTACTTC
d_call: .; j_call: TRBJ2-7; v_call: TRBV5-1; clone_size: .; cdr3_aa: CASSLALDEQYF; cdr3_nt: TGCGCCAGCAGCTTGGCCCTCGACGAGCAGTACTTC
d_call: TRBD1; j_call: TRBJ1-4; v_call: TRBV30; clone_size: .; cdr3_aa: CAYYPGQGPAKLLF; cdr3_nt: TGTGCCTACTACCCGGGACAGGGGCCGGCAAAACTGCTTTTT
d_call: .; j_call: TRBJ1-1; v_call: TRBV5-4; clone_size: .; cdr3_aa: CASSLRGGVGTEAFF; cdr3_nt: TGTGCCAGCAGCTTGAGGGGCGGGGTGGGGACTGAAGCTTTCTTT
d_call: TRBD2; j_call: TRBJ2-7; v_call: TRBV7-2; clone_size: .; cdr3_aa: CASSSQGGRSSYEQYF; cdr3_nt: TGTGCCAGCAGCTCCCAGGGCGGGAGGAGCTCCTACGAGCAGTACTTC
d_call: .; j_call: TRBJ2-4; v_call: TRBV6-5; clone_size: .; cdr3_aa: CASSYNQKNIQYF; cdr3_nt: TGTGCCAGCAGTTACAACCAGAAAAACATTCAGTACTTC
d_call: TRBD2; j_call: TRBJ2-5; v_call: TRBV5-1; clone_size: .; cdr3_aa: CASASGAYQETQYF; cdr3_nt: TGCGCCAGCGCTAGCGGAGCTTACCAAGAGACCCAGTACTTC
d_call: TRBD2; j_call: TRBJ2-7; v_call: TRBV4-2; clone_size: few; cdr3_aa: CASSQPSSGNYEQYF; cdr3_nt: TGTGCCAGCAGCCAACCATCTAGCGGGAACTACGAGCAGTACTTC
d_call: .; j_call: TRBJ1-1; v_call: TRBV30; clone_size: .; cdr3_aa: CAWSRELSWNTEAFF; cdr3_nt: TGTGCCTGGAGCAGGGAATTAAGTTGGAACACTGAAGCTTTCTTT
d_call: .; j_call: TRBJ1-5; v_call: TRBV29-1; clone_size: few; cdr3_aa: CSVEKAYSNQPQHF; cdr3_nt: TGCAGCGTTGAAAAAGCATATAGCAATCAGCCCCAGCATTTT
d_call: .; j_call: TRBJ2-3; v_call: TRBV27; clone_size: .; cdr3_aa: CASSPRGGLLTDTQYF; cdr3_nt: TGTGCCAGCAGTCCCCGGGGAGGTCTTTTGACAGATACGCAGTATTTT
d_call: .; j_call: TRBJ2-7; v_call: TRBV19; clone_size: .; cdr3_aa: CASSPGGAGEQYF; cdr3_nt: TGTGCCAGTAGTCCTGGGGGGGCGGGGGAGCAGTACTTC
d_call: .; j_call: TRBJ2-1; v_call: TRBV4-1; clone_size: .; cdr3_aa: CASSHPGGSPPYNEQFF; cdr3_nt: TGCGCCAGCAGCCACCCCGGAGGATCACCCCCCTACAATGAGCAGTTCTTC
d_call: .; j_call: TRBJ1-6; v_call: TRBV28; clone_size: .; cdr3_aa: CASSPRGVRSPLHF; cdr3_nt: TGTGCCAGCAGTCCCCGGGGGGTCCGGTCACCCCTCCACTTT
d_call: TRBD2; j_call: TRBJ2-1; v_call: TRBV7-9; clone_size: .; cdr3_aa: CASRTTGTSGHNEQFF; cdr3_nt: TGTGCCAGCAGGACGACCGGGACTAGCGGACACAATGAGCAGTTCTTC
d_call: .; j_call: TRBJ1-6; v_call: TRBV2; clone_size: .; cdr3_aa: CASTQDKHTGSPLHF; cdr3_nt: TGTGCCAGCACCCAGGACAAGCATACGGGTTCACCCCTCCACTTT
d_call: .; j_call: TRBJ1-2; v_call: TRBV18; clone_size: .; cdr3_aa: CASSPQDYGYTF; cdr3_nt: TGTGCCAGCTCACCGCAGGACTATGGCTACACCTTC
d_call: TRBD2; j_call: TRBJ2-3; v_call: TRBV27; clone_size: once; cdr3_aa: CASSLLAGGPPDTQYF; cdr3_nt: TGTGCCAGCAGTTTATTGGCGGGAGGGCCCCCAGATACGCAGTATTTT
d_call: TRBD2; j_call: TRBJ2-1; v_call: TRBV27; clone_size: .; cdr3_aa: CATQPGSGIPSYNEQFF; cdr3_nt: TGTGCCACTCAGCCAGGGAGCGGGATCCCCTCCTACAATGAGCAGTTCTTC
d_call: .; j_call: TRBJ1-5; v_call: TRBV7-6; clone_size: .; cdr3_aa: CASSLQSNQPQHF; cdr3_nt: TGTGCCAGCAGTTTACAGTCCAATCAGCCCCAGCATTTT
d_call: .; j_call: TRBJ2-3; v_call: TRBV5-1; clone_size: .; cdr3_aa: CASSLGLETDTQYF; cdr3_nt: TGCGCCAGCAGCTTGGGACTAGAGACAGATACGCAGTATTTT